The sequence of this T cell receptor (beta chain) was determined in a study of a mutant IDH1 vaccine in newly diagnosed glioma. Across the study: Once 4-6 weeks had passed after radiotherapy alone, vaccination started, or it started with temozolomide cycles. Treated patients had a mean age of approximately 41 years and a sex split that was approximately 62% male and about 40% female.

Time point noted: week 35, safety follow-up. Each dose delivered 300 ug of mutant IDH1 20-mer peptide subcutaneously with imiquimod. A note on this clone: The antigen remains unidentified.

Whole-study findings and limits: Shifts in the top peripheral T cell clonotypes seemed unrelated to pseudoprogression.

The CDR3 consists of 14 residues. Germline V gives CDR1 SGHRS, CDR2 YFSETQ. J was trimmed by 7 bases and V by 4 bases; bases with no gene match: 6. Produced via immunoSEQ multiplex PCR; TCRdb's table is partial and in-frame only. The top ten clones hold approximately 4.6% of a sample with 35,000 to 45,000 clones, 65% to 90% of them seen once. This material consisted of PBMCs, taken from a glioma patient whose treatment included an IDH1 peptide vaccine. The receptor was derived from a woman aged 50 to 65 with glioma. The J gene is TRBJ2-5, the V gene TRBV5-1; 11 nucleotides line up with TRBD2. This CDR3 is CASSPGTSGVTQYF. The CDR3 coding sequence is TGCGCCAGCAGCCCCGGGACTAGCGGTGTGACCCAGTACTTC.